This T cell receptor beta chain was profiled in a study of tumor-infiltrating lymphocytes in oesophageal squamous cell carcinoma. Germline loops: CDR1 SGHVS, CDR2 FNYEAQ. Including both end residues, the CDR3 is 8 amino acids long. Concerning this clonotype itself: Since no conserved phenylalanine or tryptophan closes the CDR3, a read error is the likely cause. Because the CDR3's place on the DNA is in doubt, the DNA is left out and the CDR3 is given as listed by TCRdb.

TCRdb used MiXCR to reprocess the PCR reads, holding one entry per CDR3 protein. This sample has 15,000 to 25,000 distinct CDR3 sequences, with roughly two fifths found just once. The TCR sequence derives from a male donor with esophageal squamous cell carcinoma. V usage is TRBV7-6 and J usage is TRBJ2-7; TRBD2, the table's D call, was not compared with the DNA. The sequenced sample consisted of normal esophageal tissue next to the tumor. The CDR3 spells CASSPGLA.